These 25 T cell receptor beta chains were sequenced from one sample in a study of chemoradiotherapy in HPV16-positive cancers. The protocol was immunoSEQ multiplex PCR, while the TCRdb copy is restricted to in-frame clones and leaves out a portion. The data show roughly 13,000 clones, approximately 74% seen once. The sample was collected from a patient who underwent chemoradiotherapy. Source of these receptors: a human donor with HPV-associated anogenital cancer.

The gene calls are TRBV19 and TRBJ1-3, with D hard to call. CDR3 length: 15 amino acids. Germline CDR1 LNHDA, CDR2 SQIVND (reference sequence). Between the trimmed V and J ends, which lost 4 bases and 4 bases, there was a span of 14 bases. As DNA, the CDR3 is TGTGCCAGTAGTAACGGGGAAGAGGGAGGAAACACCATATATTTT. Encoded protein: CASSNGEEGGNTIYF.

This chain joins TRBV28 and TRBJ2-3, with 8 bases matching TRBD1. The CDR3 runs 17 residues. J gave up 2 bases and V 3 bases, and 10 bases lay outside the gene matches. Germline lookup yields CDR1 MDHEN and CDR2 SYDVKM. The CDR3 sequence is CASSFPAGTGNTDTQYF. As DNA, the CDR3 is TGTGCCAGCAGTTTCCCCGCAGGGACAGGAAACACAGATACGCAGTATTTT.

This clone came up a few times. The chain carries TRBV5-1 and TRBJ2-2; 7 positions match TRBD2. Germline V CDR1 and CDR2: SGHRS, YFSETQ. CDR3 length: 15 amino acids. V shed 0 bases, J shed 6 bases, and the junction held 5 bases outside the gene matches. The CDR3 is CASSLGLASAGELFF. As DNA, the CDR3 is TGCGCCAGCAGCTTGGGACTAGCTTCCGCCGGGGAGCTGTTTTTT.

The V and J genes are TRBV7-8 and TRBJ1-4; D ambiguous. The CDR3 contains 11 residues. V was cut by 2 bases and J by 8 bases, with 3 bases left in between. Germline loops: CDR1 SGHVS, CDR2 FQNEAQ. CDR3 DNA sequence: TGTGCCAGCAGCTTAAGAGAAAAACTGTTTTTT. Protein sequence: CASSLREKLFF.

The rearrangement uses TRBV7-8 and TRBJ2-3; TRBD2 matches 9 bases. V lost 1 base to trimming and J lost 4 bases; unmatched junction nucleotides: 6. The CDR3 runs to 16 residues. The germline CDR1 and CDR2 sequences are SGHVS and FQNEAQ. The DNA for the CDR3 is TGTGCCAGCAGCTTAGTTAGCGGGAGCCGCGCAGATACGCAGTATTTT. It is translated as CASSLVSGSRADTQYF.

This clone was found a few times. The CDR3 here is CASSERDIRGLADYNEQFF. In DNA form, the CDR3 reads TGTGCCAGCAGTGAAAGGGACATCCGAGGACTAGCGGATTACAATGAGCAGTTCTTC. This chain uses TRBV6-1 with TRBJ2-1, with 10 bases matching TRBD2. Germline CDR1 reads MNHNS; CDR2 reads SASEGT. Trimming at V came to 2 bases and at J to 4 bases, leaving 14 bases not matched to a gene. This CDR3 region has 19 residues.

This clone was counted between two and nine times. The V gene is TRBV5-1, the J gene TRBJ2-2; 8 bases align to TRBD2. V gave up 6 bases and J gave up 5 bases; unmatched junction bases: 6. The CDR3 has 14 residues. The germline gives CDR1 SGHRS, CDR2 YFSETQ. The CDR3 reads CASTREGWTGELFF. The CDR3 coding sequence is TGCGCCAGCACCCGGGAGGGGTGGACCGGGGAGCTGTTTTTT.

CDR3 DNA: TGTGCCAGCAGTTTGAAGGACACGGTGAGGGGCTACACCTTC. Translating gives CASSLKDTVRGYTF. The V and J genes are TRBV28 and TRBJ1-2; D may be TRBD1 (5 bases). This CDR3 has 14 amino acids. The V gene's germline CDR1 is MDHEN and CDR2 SYDVKM. Trimming stripped 3 bases from V and 8 bases from J, with 16 bases between.

V is TRBV6-5 and J is TRBJ2-5, with a possible D match to TRBD1 (6 bases). CDR3 length equals 13 residues. Germline CDR1 and CDR2: MNHEY and SVGAGI. V dropped 4 bases and J dropped 5 bases, with 11 bases sitting between them. Written as DNA, the CDR3 is TGTGCCAGCAGTTTAACAGGGTGGGAGACCCAGTACTTC. This sequence encodes CASSLTGWETQYF.

This clone has a single count. For the CDR3, the DNA is TGTGCCTGGAGGAATACAGGGTCTGTGCGAAAACTGTTTTTT. Translated: CAWRNTGSVRKLFF. The chain recombines TRBV30 with TRBJ1-4, with D possibly matching TRBD1 (6 bases). V was trimmed by 3 bases and J by 10 bases, leaving 18 bases between them. The CDR3 has 14 amino acids. CDR1 is GTSNPN, CDR2 SVGIG, per germline (reference sequence).

This rearrangement joins TRBV19 to TRBJ1-5; D perhaps matches TRBD1 (5 bases). Deletions cut 10 bases from V and 7 bases from J, with 17 bases between. Germline V CDR1 and CDR2: LNHDA, SQIVND (reference sequence). The CDR3 runs to 13 residues. The CDR3 sequence: CATAGGGWQPQHF. The CDR3 coding sequence is TGTGCCACCGCTGGGGGGGGATGGCAGCCCCAGCATTTT.

CDR3 loop: CASTLRGAGEQYF. The DNA of the CDR3 is TGTGCCAGCACCCTGAGGGGGGCGGGCGAGCAGTACTTC. The genes are TRBV5-8 and TRBJ2-5; D is possibly TRBD1 or TRBD2 (6 bases each). The DNA end is more similar to TRBJ2-7, so the J call may be wrong. The CDR3 runs 13 residues. Germline CDR1 reads SGHTS; CDR2 reads YDEGEE.

DNA for the CDR3: TGTGCCAGCAGCCCTACGGGTAGCGAGCAGTACTTC. Translated, it gives CASSPTGSEQYF. V gene TRBV14 combines with J gene TRBJ2-5, with unresolved D. The DNA end is more similar to TRBJ2-7, so the J call may be wrong. Germline V gene lookup returns CDR1 SGHDN and CDR2 FVKESK. The CDR3 sequence is 12 residues long.

The V gene is TRBV6-6, the J gene TRBJ1-5; possible D gene TRBD1, 5 bases. CDR1 MNHNY and CDR2 SVGAGI come from the germline V gene (reference sequence). The CDR3 extends over 14 amino acids. The V end lost 2 bases, the J end lost 0 bases, and 5 bases lay between the germline ends. The CDR3 protein is CASSYGASNQPQHF. CDR3 DNA sequence: TGTGCCAGCAGTTACGGGGCTAGCAATCAGCCCCAGCATTTT.

V is TRBV30 and J is TRBJ2-1; 7 bases map to TRBD2. With V trimmed by 4 bases and J by 0 bases, 18 bases remained unmatched. The CDR3 length is 19 residues. Germline loops: CDR1 GTSNPN, CDR2 SVGIG (reference sequence). The CDR3 protein is CAWNGGGFGRMLSYNEQFF. DNA for the CDR3: TGTGCCTGGAATGGGGGAGGTTTCGGGAGGATGCTCTCCTACAATGAGCAGTTCTTC.

To note about this clone: One junction end disagrees with the germline gene, perhaps due to a read error. The chain uses TRBV7-7 and TRBJ2-2; TRBD2 matches at 7 bases. There are 14 residues in the CDR3. Germline loops: CDR1 SSHAT, CDR2 FNYEAQ (reference sequence). CDR3 bases: TGTGCTAGCAGCCCCGTAGCGGGCACCGGGGAGCTGTTTTTT. Residues: CASSPVAGTGELFF.

J is TRBJ1-5 and V is TRBV5-1; a weak D match, TRBD1 (5 bases). Germline CDR1 SGHRS, CDR2 YFSETQ. V was cut by 0 bases and J by 4 bases, with 8 bases left in between. The CDR3 extends over 14 amino acids. In DNA, the CDR3 is TGCGCCAGCAGCTTGGGGGCAGGGAATCAGCCCCAGCATTTT. As protein: CASSLGAGNQPQHF.

The gene calls are TRBV6-5 and TRBJ2-1; D is undetermined. Germline V CDR1 and CDR2: MNHEY, SVGAGI. V was shortened by 5 bases and J by 6 bases, with 11 bases between the two germline ends. The CDR3 spans 13 residues. CDR3 in amino acids: CASSRLTSNEQFF. The CDR3 DNA is TGTGCCAGCAGTCGCCTCACTTCCAATGAGCAGTTCTTC.

The CDR3, as DNA: TGCAGCGTGGGTAGCGGGAGCCTCTCAGATACGCAGTATTTT. Protein sequence: CSVGSGSLSDTQYF. V and J are TRBV29-1 and TRBJ2-3; 9 bases are a match to TRBD2. V dropped 6 bases and J dropped 4; count of bases not matched to a gene: 8. Germline CDR1 reads SQVTM; CDR2 reads ANQGSEA. The CDR3 consists of 14 residues.

The V gene is TRBV19, the J gene TRBJ2-6; D ambiguous. Germline CDR1 reads LNHDA; CDR2 reads SQIVND (reference sequence). CDR3 length: 14 residues. V shed 7 bases and J shed 0 bases, with 7 bases lying between them. The CDR3 region is CASNPSSGANVLTF. In DNA form, the CDR3 reads TGTGCCAGTAACCCCTCCTCTGGGGCCAACGTCCTGACTTTC.

The V and J genes are TRBV9 and TRBJ2-1; tentatively, D is TRBD1 or TRBD2 (5 bases each). Deletions cut 0 bases from V and 1 base from J, with 20 bases between. The CDR3 covers 19 residues. The germline CDR1 and CDR2 sequences are SGDLS and YYNGEE. The CDR3 DNA follows: TGTGCCAGCAGCGTAGGGATTAGCTTGGGGGAGAGGTCCTACAATGAGCAGTTCTTC. Protein: CASSVGISLGERSYNEQFF.

The chain recombines TRBV5-4 with TRBJ2-7; the D is unclear. CDR3 length: 14 residues. CDR1 SGHNT and CDR2 YYREEE come from the germline V gene (reference sequence). V was cut by 4 bases and J by 3 bases, with 14 bases left in between. The CDR3 DNA sequence: TGTGCCAGCAGCCAAAAAAACAGCGTCTACGAGCAGTACTTC. The encoded protein is CASSQKNSVYEQYF.

The chain links TRBV7-7 to TRBJ2-7; D not certain. Germline assignment: CDR1 SSHAT and CDR2 FNYEAQ (reference sequence). The CDR3 has 9 amino acids. This CDR3 reads CARRDEQYF. In DNA, the CDR3 is TGTGCTCGCAGAGACGAGCAGTACTTC.

The chain has TRBV4-2 and TRBJ1-5, with D possibly matching TRBD1 (6 bases). The germline CDR1 and CDR2 sequences are LGHNA and YNFKEQ. V was cut by 3 bases and J by 2 bases, with 20 bases left in between. The CDR3 has 18 amino acids. Here the CDR3 DNA reads TGTGCCAGCAGCCAGATGGGGGGCAACCCTAAGGGCAATCAGCCCCAGCATTTT. This translates into CASSQMGGNPKGNQPQHF.

J is TRBJ2-3 and V is TRBV12-5; 11 nucleotides match TRBD2. Germline loops: CDR1 LGHNT, CDR2 FRNRAP. This CDR3 has 16 residues. V lost 1 base and J lost 3; bases outside the gene matches: 3. The CDR3 reads CASGLGLAGRTDTQYF. For the CDR3, the DNA is TGTGCTAGTGGTTTGGGACTAGCGGGGAGAACAGATACGCAGTATTTT.